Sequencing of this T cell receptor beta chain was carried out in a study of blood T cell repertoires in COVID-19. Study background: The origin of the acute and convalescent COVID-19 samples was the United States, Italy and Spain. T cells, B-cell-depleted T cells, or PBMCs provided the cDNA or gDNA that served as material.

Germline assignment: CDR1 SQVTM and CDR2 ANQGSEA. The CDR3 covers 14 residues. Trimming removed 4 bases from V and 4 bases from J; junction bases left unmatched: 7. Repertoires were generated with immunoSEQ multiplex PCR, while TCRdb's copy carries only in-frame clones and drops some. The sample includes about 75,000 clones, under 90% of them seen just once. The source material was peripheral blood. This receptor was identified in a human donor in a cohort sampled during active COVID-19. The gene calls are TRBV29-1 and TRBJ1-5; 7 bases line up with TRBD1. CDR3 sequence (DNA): TGCAGCGTTGTTCAGGGGGGTGGTAATCAGCCCCAGCATTTT. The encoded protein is CSVVQGGGNQPQHF.